This TCR beta chain was retrieved from a study of regulatory T cells in long-lasting Graves disease. Regarding the study as a whole: There were preferences for TRBV28, TRBJ1-2 and TRBJ2-5 in persistent disease.

The CDR3 sequence is 12 residues long. Germline V gene data show CDR1 as MDHEN and CDR2 as SYDVKM. Trimming cost V 3 bases and J 10 bases, with 12 bases left between them. Investigators prepared the TCR beta libraries by applying iRepertoire HTBI primers and Arm-PCR of CDR3 regions. TCRdb ran MiXCR on the multiplex PCR reads and lists one entry per CDR3 protein. This table has roughly 510,000 distinct CDR3 sequences, 15% to 20% appearing once. This clonotype was seen at least ten times. No antigen is known for it. Time point described: newly diagnosed GD, antithyroid drugs for less than 3 months. From PBMCs, RNA was extracted and then used to make the TCR library. Under American Thyroid Association guidelines, Graves' disease was diagnosed. This sample was also put to use in a study of T cells in Graves' hyperthyroidism and ophthalmopathy.

The V call is TRBV28, the J call TRBJ1-1; the D gene is possibly TRBD1 (5 bases). The sequencing here drew on peripheral blood mononuclear cells (PBMCs), taken at new diagnosis, from a patient treated with antithyroid drugs. The receptor comes from a man between 18 and 29 years old with Graves disease. The chain's CDR3 is CASSFVARGAFF. In nucleotides, the CDR3 is TGTGCCAGCAGTTTTGTGGCGAGGGGAGCTTTCTTT.